The 20 T cell receptor beta chains reported below all come from one sample, sequenced in a study of T cell responses to AZD1222 COVID-19 vaccine. Repertoires were generated with immunoSEQ multiplex PCR, while TCRdb's copy carries only in-frame clones and drops some. The sample shows about 100,000 clones, about 86% of them seen only once. This specimen consisted of peripheral blood, obtained on day 0 of AZD1222 vaccination. These receptors originate from an adult in good health.

This clone was seen a few times. For the CDR3, the DNA is TGTGCCAGCAGCTTAAGCGGGGCGAATGAAAAACTGTTTTTT. Its protein product is CASSLSGANEKLFF. The chain uses TRBV7-9 and TRBJ1-4; the D gene is possibly TRBD1 (5 bases). The germline V gene encodes CDR1 SEHNR and CDR2 FQNEAQ (reference sequence). The CDR3 is 14 amino acids. Trimming removed 2 bases from V and 5 bases from J, with 9 bases in between.

This rearrangement joins TRBV6-5 to TRBJ1-2; D ambiguous. The CDR3 runs 12 residues. V was cut by 11 bases and J by 2 bases, with 12 bases left in between. CDR1 is MNHEY and CDR2 is SVGAGI in the germline V gene. In DNA form, the CDR3 reads TGTGCCGGACTTTGGGGAAACTATGGCTACACCTTC. Translated, it gives CAGLWGNYGYTF.

CDR3 region: CASSVSAGGAPLHF. The CDR3 region has the DNA TGTGCCAGCAGCGTAAGTGCAGGAGGGGCACCCCTCCACTTT. This sequence joins TRBV9 and TRBJ1-6; D may be TRBD1 (5 bases). V shed 1 base and J shed 11 bases, with 13 bases lying between them. Germline loops: CDR1 SGDLS, CDR2 YYNGEE. The CDR3 length is 14 residues.

This clone has a handful of counts. The rearrangement uses TRBV15 and TRBJ2-7; D possibly corresponds to TRBD1 (6 bases). Germline values: CDR1 LNHNV, CDR2 YYDKDF (reference sequence). The V end lost 0 bases, the J end lost 2 bases, and 11 bases lay between the germline ends. The CDR3 is 15 amino acids. The CDR3 bases are TGTGCCACCAGCAGAGATCTTGGGGGCCCCTACGAGCAGTACTTC. Residues: CATSRDLGGPYEQYF.

J is TRBJ1-4 and V is TRBV30; D is perhaps TRBD1 (5 bases). This CDR3 is 14 amino acids long. Trimming cost V 5 bases and J 4 bases, with 14 bases left between them. The germline CDR1 and CDR2 sequences are GTSNPN and SVGIG (reference sequence). The CDR3 DNA is TGTGCCTGGCGCTGGGGGGGGAATAATGAAAAACTGTTTTTT. Protein product: CAWRWGGNNEKLFF.

V is TRBV9 and J is TRBJ2-5, with 10 bases fitting TRBD2. The germline V gene encodes CDR1 SGDLS and CDR2 YYNGEE. The length of the CDR3 is 16 residues. V shed 4 bases, J shed 5 bases, and the junction held 11 bases outside the gene matches. DNA for the CDR3: TGTGCCAGCAGCCCGACCTCAGCGGGAGGGGTGGAGACCCAGTACTTC. Protein product: CASSPTSAGGVETQYF.

The chain has TRBV19 and TRBJ1-1; no clear D. The V end lost 5 bases, the J end lost 0 bases, and 7 bases lay between the germline ends. The V gene's germline CDR1 is LNHDA and CDR2 SQIVND (reference sequence). The CDR3 consists of 13 residues. CDR3 amino acids: CASSGPMNTEAFF. CDR3 sequence (DNA): TGTGCCAGTAGTGGCCCCATGAACACTGAAGCTTTCTTT. Combining the CDR3 with reference TRBV19 and TRBJ1-1 gives the whole variable domain DGGITQSPKYLFRKEGQNVTLSCEQNLNHDAMYWYRQDPGQGLRLIYYSQIVNDFQKGDIAEGYSVSREKKESFPLTVTSAQKNPTAFYLCASSGPMNTEAFFGQGTRLTVV.

The CDR3: CASSAQGANTEAFF. CDR3 sequence (DNA): TGTGCCAGCAGCGCGCAGGGCGCGAACACTGAAGCTTTCTTT. The chain has TRBV9 and TRBJ1-1, with D possibly TRBD1 on 5 matching bases. The CDR3 spans 14 residues. Germline V gene lookup returns CDR1 SGDLS and CDR2 YYNGEE. Trimming stripped 3 bases from V and 1 base from J, with 10 bases between.

The CDR3 DNA reads TGTGCCAGCAGCCAAGGGTCCAGTGGCGGGGGGGCGGATACGCAGTATTTT. It encodes CASSQGSSGGGADTQYF. J is TRBJ2-3 and V is TRBV4-2, with 9 bases aligning to TRBD2. This CDR3 is built from 17 residues. CDR1 and CDR2 from the germline V gene are LGHNA and YNFKEQ. Trimming removed 1 base from V and 6 bases from J; junction bases left unmatched: 11.

The chain is built from TRBV14 and TRBJ1-6, with 7 bases aligning to TRBD1. The CDR3 extends over 15 amino acids. V lost 4 bases, J lost 6 bases, and 6 bases stayed unmatched. Germline V gene lookup returns CDR1 SGHDN and CDR2 FVKESK. The CDR3 sequence is CASSPGTVLNSPLHF. The CDR3 DNA reads TGTGCCAGCAGCCCCGGGACAGTCCTTAATTCACCCCTCCACTTT.

V usage is TRBV19 and J usage is TRBJ2-1; perhaps TRBD2 as D (6 bases). Trimming removed 3 bases at V and 8 bases at J, with 14 bases between. CDR3 length: 14 amino acids. Germline loops: CDR1 LNHDA, CDR2 SQIVND (reference sequence). As DNA, the CDR3 is TGTGCCAGTAGTATCTCCGGGAGTGGGTATGAGCAGTTCTTC. Protein sequence: CASSISGSGYEQFF. The full variable domain, with the rest looked up from reference TRBV19 and TRBJ2-1, is DGGITQSPKYLFRKEGQNVTLSCEQNLNHDAMYWYRQDPGQGLRLIYYSQIVNDFQKGDIAEGYSVSREKKESFPLTVTSAQKNPTAFYLCASSISGSGYEQFFGPGTRLTVL.

The gene calls are TRBV19 and TRBJ2-7; 10 nucleotides align to TRBD1. With V trimmed by 3 bases and J by 5 bases, 7 bases remained unmatched. This CDR3 has 15 amino acids. Germline V gene sequence: CDR1 LNHDA, CDR2 SQIVND (reference sequence). CDR3: CASSMETGGFDEQYF. The DNA for the CDR3 is TGTGCCAGTAGTATGGAGACAGGGGGCTTTGACGAGCAGTACTTC.

The chain is built from TRBV7-9 and TRBJ1-2; the D is unclear. This CDR3 is 13 amino acids long. Germline V CDR1 and CDR2: SEHNR, FQNEAQ (reference sequence). The CDR3, as DNA: TGTGTCGCAGCAGCTTATGAGGACTATGGCTACACCTTC. Its translation: CVAAAYEDYGYTF.

V and J are TRBV9 and TRBJ2-2, with 7 bases identical to TRBD1. The germline V gene encodes CDR1 SGDLS and CDR2 YYNGEE. This CDR3 contains 17 residues. The V and J ends lost 0 bases and 1 base, in that order; junction bases with no gene match: 6. The CDR3 is CASSVVYRGLNTGELFF. CDR3 coding DNA: TGTGCCAGCAGCGTAGTTTACAGGGGTCTGAACACCGGGGAGCTGTTTTTT.

This clone was seen only once. CDR3 loop: CASSSDRVSGYTF. The CDR3 DNA is TGCGCCAGCAGCTCGGACAGGGTCAGCGGCTACACCTTC. J is TRBJ1-2 and V is TRBV5-1, with 8 bases that match TRBD1. CDR3 length equals 13 residues. Germline-derived CDR1 and CDR2 are SGHRS and YFSETQ. Trimming at V came to 3 bases and at J to 8 bases, leaving 6 bases not matched to a gene.

The chain recombines TRBV7-3 with TRBJ2-2, with D tentatively TRBD2 (5 bases). Germline V gene data show CDR1 as SGHTA and CDR2 as FQGTGA. The V end lost 5 bases, the J end lost 2 bases, and 15 bases lay between the germline ends. The CDR3 runs 16 residues. The chain's CDR3 is CASSLWGAFNTGELFF. Written as DNA, the CDR3 is TGTGCCAGCAGCCTCTGGGGAGCGTTTAACACCGGGGAGCTGTTTTTT.

The rearrangement uses TRBV19 and TRBJ1-1, with D possibly matching TRBD1 (6 bases). Germline V gene lookup returns CDR1 LNHDA and CDR2 SQIVND (reference sequence). The V gene lost 5 bases and the J gene lost 2 bases, with 15 bases spanning the gap. The CDR3 is made up of 15 amino acids. CDR3: CASSPRTDRNTEAFF. The CDR3 DNA reads TGTGCCAGTAGTCCTAGGACAGATCGTAACACTGAAGCTTTCTTT.

The chain carries TRBV9 and TRBJ1-3; no definite D call. The CDR3 totals 15 residues. V dropped 0 bases and J dropped 3 bases, with 10 bases sitting between them. The V gene's germline CDR1 is SGDLS and CDR2 YYNGEE. CDR3 residues: CASSVEPGVGNTIYF. The CDR3 DNA follows: TGTGCCAGCAGCGTAGAACCGGGCGTTGGAAACACCATATATTTT. Drawing the rest from reference TRBV9 and TRBJ1-3, the complete variable domain is DSGVTQTPKHLITATGQRVTLRCSPRSGDLSVYWYQQSLDQGLQFLIQYYNGEERAKGNILERFSAQQFPDLHSELNLSSLELGDSALYFCASSVEPGVGNTIYFGEGSWLTVV.

In its sample, this clone was seen a few times. The chain combines TRBV4-2 with TRBJ2-2; D is undetermined. Germline values: CDR1 LGHNA, CDR2 YNFKEQ. V lost 1 base and J lost 5, with 5 bases in between. The CDR3 contains 13 residues. In DNA form, the CDR3 reads TGTGCCAGCAGCCAAGTTAGTACCGGGGAGCTGTTTTTT. It is translated as CASSQVSTGELFF.

The gene calls are TRBV2 and TRBJ2-7, with 9 nucleotides matching TRBD2. V lost 7 bases and J lost 0; bases outside the gene matches: 7. Germline V CDR1 and CDR2: SNHLY, FYNNEI. The CDR3 has 15 amino acids. The CDR3 here is CASTLGTSSSYEQYF. The CDR3 nucleotides are TGTGCCAGCACCCTGGGGACTAGCAGCTCCTACGAGCAGTACTTC.